The T cell receptor beta chain under discussion was sequenced for a study of shared clonotypes between healthy human individuals. On this clone itself: Its antigen is not identified.

V gave up 0 bases and J gave up 0 bases, with 4 bases separating them. The germline gives CDR1 SEHNR, CDR2 FQNEAQ (reference sequence). This CDR3 is built from 14 residues. Sequencing used immunoSEQ multiplex PCR; TCRdb keeps in-frame clones, though not all of them. Of fewer than 3 million clones listed, approximately 90% are singletons. Notes on the study in general: Investigators collected only blood, and repertoires in tissues likely differ.

CD4+ cells yielded CD45RA+ naive and CD45RA-negative memory subsets. Sequencing used naive CD4+ T cells from PBMCs. The subset: CD45RA+ positively selected. The chain links TRBV7-9 to TRBJ2-3; D is unresolved. This sequence originates from a man between 18 and 29 years old in good health. Some clones in this sample may be carry-over from other donors' samples. The CDR3 nucleotides are TGTGCCAGCAGCTTAGCCTGGAGCACAGATACGCAGTATTTT. Translation gives CASSLAWSTDTQYF.